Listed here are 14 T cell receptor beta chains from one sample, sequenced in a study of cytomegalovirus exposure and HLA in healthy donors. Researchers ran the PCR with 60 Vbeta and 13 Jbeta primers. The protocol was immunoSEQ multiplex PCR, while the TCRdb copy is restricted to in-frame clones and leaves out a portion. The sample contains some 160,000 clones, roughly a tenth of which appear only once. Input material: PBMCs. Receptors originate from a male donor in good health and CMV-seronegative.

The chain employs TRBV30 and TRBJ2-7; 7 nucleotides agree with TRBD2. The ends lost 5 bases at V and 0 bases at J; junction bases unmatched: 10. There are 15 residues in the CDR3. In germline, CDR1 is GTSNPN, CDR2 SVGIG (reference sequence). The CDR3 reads CAWAVGAGLSYEQYF. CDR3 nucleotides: TGTGCCTGGGCGGTAGGAGCGGGACTCTCCTACGAGCAGTACTTC.

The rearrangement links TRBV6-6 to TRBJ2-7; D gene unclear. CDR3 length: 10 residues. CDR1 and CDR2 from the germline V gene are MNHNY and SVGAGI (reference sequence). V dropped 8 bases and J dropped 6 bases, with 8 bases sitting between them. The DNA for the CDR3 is TGTGCCAGCGCCGGTGCCGAGCAGTACTTC. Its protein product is CASAGAEQYF.

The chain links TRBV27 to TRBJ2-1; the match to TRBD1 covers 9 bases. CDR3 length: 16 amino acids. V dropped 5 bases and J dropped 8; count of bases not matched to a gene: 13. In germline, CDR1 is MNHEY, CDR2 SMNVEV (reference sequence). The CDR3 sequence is CASSVAGTGSIDEQFF. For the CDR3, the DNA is TGTGCCAGCAGTGTTGCCGGGACAGGGAGTATCGATGAGCAGTTCTTC.

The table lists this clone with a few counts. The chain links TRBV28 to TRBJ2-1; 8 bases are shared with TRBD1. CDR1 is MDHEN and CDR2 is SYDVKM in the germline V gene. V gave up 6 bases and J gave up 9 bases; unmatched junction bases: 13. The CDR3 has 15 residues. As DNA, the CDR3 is TGTGCCAGCAGAGTACAGGGGGAAAGTTTTAGTGAGCAGTTCTTC. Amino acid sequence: CASRVQGESFSEQFF.

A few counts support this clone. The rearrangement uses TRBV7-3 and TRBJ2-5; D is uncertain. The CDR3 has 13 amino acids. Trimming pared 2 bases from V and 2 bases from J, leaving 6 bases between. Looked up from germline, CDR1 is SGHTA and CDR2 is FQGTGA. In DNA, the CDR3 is TGTGCCAGCAGCTTAGCACATCAAGAGACCCAGTACTTC. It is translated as CASSLAHQETQYF.

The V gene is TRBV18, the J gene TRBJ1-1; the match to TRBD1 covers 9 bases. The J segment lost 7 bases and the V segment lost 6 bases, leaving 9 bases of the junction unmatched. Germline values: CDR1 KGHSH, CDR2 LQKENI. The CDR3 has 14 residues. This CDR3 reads CASSPDRGSIEAFF. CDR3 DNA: TGTGCCAGCTCGCCGGACAGGGGATCCATTGAAGCTTTCTTT.

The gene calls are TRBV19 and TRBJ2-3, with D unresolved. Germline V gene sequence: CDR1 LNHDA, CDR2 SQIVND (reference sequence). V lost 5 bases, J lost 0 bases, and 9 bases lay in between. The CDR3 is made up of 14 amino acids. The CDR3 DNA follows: TGTGCCAGTAGTCAGTCAGGAAGCACAGATACGCAGTATTTT. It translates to CASSQSGSTDTQYF.

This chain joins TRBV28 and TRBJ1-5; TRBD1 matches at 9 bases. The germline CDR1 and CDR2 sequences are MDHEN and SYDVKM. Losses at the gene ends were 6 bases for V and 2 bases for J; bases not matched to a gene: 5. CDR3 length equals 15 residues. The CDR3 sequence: CASSTGQGGNQPQHF. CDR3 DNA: TGTGCCAGCAGCACGGGACAGGGAGGCAATCAGCCCCAGCATTTT.

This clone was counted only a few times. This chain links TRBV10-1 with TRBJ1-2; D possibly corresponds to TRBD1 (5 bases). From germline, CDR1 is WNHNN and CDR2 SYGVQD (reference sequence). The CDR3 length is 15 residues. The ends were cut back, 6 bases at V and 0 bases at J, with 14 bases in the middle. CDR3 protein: CASSRWGGSNYGYTF. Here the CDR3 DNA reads TGCGCCAGCAGCCGGTGGGGGGGTTCTAACTATGGCTACACCTTC.

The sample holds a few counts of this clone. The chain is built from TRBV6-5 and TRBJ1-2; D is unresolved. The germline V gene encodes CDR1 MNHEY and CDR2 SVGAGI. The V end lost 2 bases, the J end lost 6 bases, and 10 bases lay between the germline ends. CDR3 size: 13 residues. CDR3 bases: TGTGCCAGCAGTTACGAGGGAAGGCATGGCTACACCTTC. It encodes CASSYEGRHGYTF.

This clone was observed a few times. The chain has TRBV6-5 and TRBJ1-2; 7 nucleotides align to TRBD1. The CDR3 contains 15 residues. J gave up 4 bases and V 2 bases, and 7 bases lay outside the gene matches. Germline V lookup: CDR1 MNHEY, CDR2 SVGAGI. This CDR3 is CASSYIAAGGYGYTF. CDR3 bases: TGTGCCAGCAGTTACATCGCGGCAGGGGGCTATGGCTACACCTTC.

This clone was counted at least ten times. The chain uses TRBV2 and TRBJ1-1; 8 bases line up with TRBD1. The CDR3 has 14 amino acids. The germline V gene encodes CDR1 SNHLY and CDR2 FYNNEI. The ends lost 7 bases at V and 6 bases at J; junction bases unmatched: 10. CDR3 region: CASIRPSRGPEAFF. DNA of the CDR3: TGTGCCAGCATTCGCCCTTCCAGGGGGCCTGAAGCTTTCTTT.

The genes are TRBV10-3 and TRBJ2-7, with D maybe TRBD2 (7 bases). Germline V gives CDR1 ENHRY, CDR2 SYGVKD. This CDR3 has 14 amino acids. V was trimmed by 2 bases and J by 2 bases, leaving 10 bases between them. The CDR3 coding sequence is TGTGCCATCAGTGAGAAGGGGGGGGCCTACGAGCAGTACTTC. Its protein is CAISEKGGAYEQYF.

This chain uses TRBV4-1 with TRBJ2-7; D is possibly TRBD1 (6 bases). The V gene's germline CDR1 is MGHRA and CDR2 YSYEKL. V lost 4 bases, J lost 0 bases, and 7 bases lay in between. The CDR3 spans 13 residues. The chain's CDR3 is CASSRDNSYEQYF. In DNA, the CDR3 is TGCGCCAGCAGCCGGGACAACTCCTACGAGCAGTACTTC.